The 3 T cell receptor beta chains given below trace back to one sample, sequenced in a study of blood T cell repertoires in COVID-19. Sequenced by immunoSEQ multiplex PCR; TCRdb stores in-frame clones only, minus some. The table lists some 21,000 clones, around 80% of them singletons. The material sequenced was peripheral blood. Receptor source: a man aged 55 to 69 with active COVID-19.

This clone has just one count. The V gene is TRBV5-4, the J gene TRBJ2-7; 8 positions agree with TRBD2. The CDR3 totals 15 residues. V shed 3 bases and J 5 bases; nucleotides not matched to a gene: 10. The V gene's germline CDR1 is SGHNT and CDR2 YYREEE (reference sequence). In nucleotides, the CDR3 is TGTGCCAGCAGCTCCGGGACTAGAAGGCAGAACGAGCAGTACTTC. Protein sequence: CASSSGTRRQNEQYF.

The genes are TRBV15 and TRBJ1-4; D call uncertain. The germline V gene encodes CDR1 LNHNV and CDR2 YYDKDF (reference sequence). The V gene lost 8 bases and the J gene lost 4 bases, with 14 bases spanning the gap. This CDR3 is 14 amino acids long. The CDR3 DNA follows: TGTGCCACCCGCCGAGGGCCCTTTAATGAAAAACTGTTTTTT. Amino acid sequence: CATRRGPFNEKLFF.

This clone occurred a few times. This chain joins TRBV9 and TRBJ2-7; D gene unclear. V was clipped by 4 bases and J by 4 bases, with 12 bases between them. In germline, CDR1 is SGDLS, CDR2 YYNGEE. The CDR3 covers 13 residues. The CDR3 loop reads CASSPSEIYEQYF. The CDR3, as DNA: TGTGCCAGCAGCCCCTCCGAGATATACGAGCAGTACTTC.